This TCR beta chain was found in a study of tumor-infiltrating lymphocytes in primary liver carcinoma. Study as a whole: Sample counts of productive TCRbeta reads spanned roughly 3.65 to 8 million; these counts were similar across tissue types.

This CDR3 has 17 amino acids. Whole-study results and caveats: Tumor top-250-clone fractions significantly exceeded those of blood (p = 0.039). Only around 7.5-25% of top clones occurred in all five tumor regions.

Priming with a constant-region primer yielded TCR beta cDNA from approximately 500 ng total RNA. Slightly modified ARM-PCR with three nested multiplex PCR rounds yielded TCR beta libraries. TRBV1-TRBV30 forward primers paired with a C-beta reverse primer drove the first two PCR rounds, ten to eleven cycles each. TCRdb used MiXCR to reprocess the multiplex PCR reads, holding one entry per CDR3 protein. Among about 74,000 distinct CDR3 sequences listed, roughly 69% were seen once. On this clonotype: The antigen remains unidentified. Germline is not matched at one junction end, which may reflect a read error.

Both RNA and DNA were isolated together from about 20-30 mg of bulk tissue that had not been sorted. The sequenced material came from liver tumor tissue from sampling region 4. Subset given: tumor region T4, right-lateral pole. This chain uses TRBV12-3 or TRBV12-4 with TRBJ2-3; 8 positions agree with TRBD1. This TCR came from a man aged 40-55 years with primary liver carcinoma and hepatitis B virus infection. The CDR3 region has the DNA TGTACCAGCAGTTCGCCTGAGAGACAGGGGCGGTCAGATACGCAGTATTTT. Translation: CTSSSPERQGRSDTQYF.